This T cell receptor (beta chain) comes out of a study of blood T cell repertoires in COVID-19. Study information: COVID-19 samples, acute and convalescent, were from the United States, Italy and Spain. T cells, B-cell-depleted T cells, or PBMCs provided the cDNA or gDNA that served as material.

Trimming cost V 3 bases and J 1 base, with 16 bases left between them. The CDR3 has 16 residues. Germline V gene sequence: CDR1 KGHSH, CDR2 LQKENI. In the original processing: From reference gene primer amplification, estimates of nucleated cell counts were derived. Generated by immunoSEQ multiplex PCR, the TCRdb table keeps only in-frame clones and is missing some. V, J and clone size derive from that table, while D and trimming were established from the DNA sequence. This table has just under 95,000 clones, around 80% appearing once. Material for sequencing was peripheral blood. This chain links TRBV18 with TRBJ2-7; tentative D call: TRBD1 (8 bases). The sequence came from a man aged 50-59 years who had recovered from COVID-19. The CDR3 DNA reads TGTGCCAGCTCACCCTTGGGGGGGACAGGTTCCTACGAGCAGTACTTC. Protein: CASSPLGGTGSYEQYF.